A selection of T cell receptor beta chains follows, all from one sample in a study of graft-versus-host responses after intestinal transplantation. Clones were sequenced by immunoSEQ multiplex PCR, and TCRdb holds only the in-frame ones, with some missing. The sample has under 100,000 clones; 92% are singletons. Antigens of these TCRs are unknown. The material sequenced was unstimulated CD8+ T cells sorted from spleen or lymph node cells, taken before transplant. These receptor sequences come from a human donor who was the organ donor for an intestinal transplant. CDR3s include the opening cysteine and the closing phenylalanine or tryptophan. The D gene is left open where the match is weak. Size is omitted from some rows. Given values are once, few, many or a class for expanded clones.

-,TRBD1,TRBJ1-6,TRBV5-4,CASSPGGANSPLHF,TGTGCCAGCAGCCCAGGGGGCGCTAATTCACCCCTCCACTTT
-,TRBD1,TRBJ1-2,TRBV9,CASSVGVWDRGDDSGYGYTF,TGTGCCAGCAGCGTAGGAGTTTGGGACAGGGGCGATGATTCGGGCTATGGCTACACCTTC
-,-,TRBJ1-1,TRBV4-2,CASSQERGDTEAFF,TGTGCCAGCAGCCAAGAGCGGGGGGACACTGAAGCTTTCTTT
-,TRBD2,TRBJ2-1,TRBV7-8,CASSQAPGLDPEQFF,TGTGCCAGCAGCCAGGCCCCGGGACTAGATCCTGAGCAGTTCTTC
once,TRBD1,TRBJ1-5,TRBV28,CASSYRDRGNQPQHF,TGTGCCAGCAGCTACCGGGACAGGGGAAATCAGCCCCAGCATTTT
-,-,TRBJ2-1,TRBV13,CASSLVGYRGTYNEQFF,TGTGCCAGCAGCCTGGTGGGTTACCGGGGTACCTACAATGAGCAGTTCTTC
-,TRBD1,TRBJ1-2,TRBV27,CASSLLGTGDFLYGYTF,TGTGCCAGCAGTTTACTAGGGACAGGGGATTTTCTCTATGGCTACACCTTC
once,TRBD1,TRBJ2-7,TRBV5-1,CASSLVGRGHEQYF,TGCGCCAGCAGCTTGGTAGGCAGGGGGCACGAGCAGTACTTC
-,-,TRBJ1-5,TRBV5-6,CASSLARAQDQPQHF,TGTGCCAGCAGCTTGGCCAGGGCCCAGGATCAGCCCCAGCATTTT
-,TRBD1,TRBJ2-2,TRBV4-1,CASSQGQGAGELFF,TGCGCCAGCAGCCAAGGACAGGGGGCCGGGGAGCTGTTTTTT
-,-,TRBJ2-7,TRBV5-6,CASSLGGGHYEQYF,TGTGCCAGCAGCTTGGGAGGCGGTCACTACGAGCAGTACTTC
-,TRBD2,TRBJ2-3,TRBV2,CAVGGRAGGGDTQYF,TGTGCTGTCGGTGGGAGAGCGGGGGGCGGGGATACGCAGTATTTT
-,-,TRBJ1-5,TRBV19,CASSSGGGYAQHF,TGTGCCAGTAGCTCTGGGGGGGGTTATGCCCAGCATTTT
-,-,TRBJ1-4,TRBV7-6,CASSPGGTNEKLFF,TGTGCCAGCAGCCCCGGGGGGACTAATGAAAAACTGTTTTTT
once,-,TRBJ1-1,TRBV19,CASSPPGGMMNTEAFF,TGTGCCAGTAGTCCGCCGGGGGGGATGATGAACACTGAAGCTTTCTTT
-,-,TRBJ2-5,TRBV14,CPRETQYF,TGCCCTAGGGAGACCCAGTACTTC
-,TRBD2,TRBJ2-2,TRBV7-9,CASSPSAGGIGTGELFF,TGTGCCAGCAGCCCCAGTGCGGGGGGGATCGGCACCGGGGAGCTGTTTTTT
-,-,TRBJ1-3,TRBV5-1,CASSLGDRSSGNTIYF,TGCGCCAGCAGCTTGGGAGACCGGAGCTCTGGAAACACCATATATTTT
-,TRBD1,TRBJ1-5,TRBV6-5,CASSYSGQGAGQPQHF,TGTGCCAGCAGTTACTCTGGACAGGGGGCGGGACAGCCCCAGCATTTT
-,-,TRBJ2-1,TRBV7-9,CASSLTTTLNNEQFF,TGTGCCAGCAGCCTAACTACCACCCTTAACAATGAGCAGTTCTTC
-,-,TRBJ2-7,TRBV27,CASSFGVGSYEQYF,TGTGCCAGCAGCTTCGGAGTCGGGTCCTACGAGCAGTACTTC
-,TRBD1,TRBJ2-7,TRBV7-9,CASSLVLRGQYEQYF,TGTGCCAGCAGCTTAGTTCTCAGGGGGCAGTACGAGCAGTACTTC
-,-,TRBJ1-1,TRBV10-3,CAISESGVRGGITEAFF,TGTGCCATCAGTGAGTCAGGGGTCCGTGGTGGGATAACTGAAGCTTTCTTT
-,TRBD1,TRBJ2-5,TRBV4-1,CASSQRDRVGEQYF,TGCGCCAGCAGCCAAAGGGACAGGGTGGGGGAGCAGTACTTC
-,-,TRBJ2-7,TRBV9,CASSPQGSEQYF,TGTGCCAGCAGCCCGCAGGGAAGCGAGCAGTACTTC
-,-,TRBJ2-7,TRBV5-5,CASSTTAPGNEQYF,TGTGCCAGCAGCACTACTGCACCCGGGAACGAGCAGTACTTC
medium-sized,-,TRBJ2-7,TRBV2,CASSERDNTYEQYF,TGTGCCAGCAGTGAACGGGACAACACCTACGAGCAGTACTTC
-,-,TRBJ2-2,TRBV4-1,CASSQTQGSGELFF,TGCGCCAGCAGCCAAACACAGGGTTCCGGGGAGCTGTTTTTT
-,TRBD1,TRBJ2-5,TRBV11-3,CASSPTGAEETQYF,TGTGCCAGCAGCCCTACAGGGGCAGAGGAGACCCAGTACTTC
-,TRBD1,TRBJ2-2,TRBV4-1,CASSHPGTGNTGELFF,TGCGCCAGCAGCCACCCCGGGACAGGGAACACCGGGGAGCTGTTTTTT
-,-,TRBJ2-7,TRBV7-3,CASSLQGPLGEQYF,TGTGCCAGCAGCCTACAGGGCCCCCTTGGGGAGCAGTACTTC
-,-,TRBJ1-2,TRBV19,CASSIAGFGGYTF,TGTGCCAGTAGTATCGCAGGGTTCGGTGGCTACACCTTC
-,-,TRBJ2-7,TRBV27,CASSLRTGYHEQYF,TGTGCCAGCAGTTTACGCACAGGGTACCACGAGCAGTACTTC
-,-,TRBJ1-4,TRBV30,CAWSAGGAREKLFF,TGTGCCTGGAGTGCAGGAGGGGCCCGAGAAAAACTGTTTTTT
-,-,TRBJ1-5,TRBV19,CASTPSSVSNQPQHF,TGTGCCAGTACCCCATCGTCAGTAAGCAATCAGCCCCAGCATTTT
-,-,TRBJ1-2,TRBV4-1,CASSQGREGGYGYTF,TGCGCCAGCAGCCAAGGGAGGGAGGGAGGCTATGGCTACACCTTC
-,-,TRBJ2-3,TRBV5-1,CASSYHIFRDSTDTQYF,TGCGCCAGCAGTTATCACATCTTCAGGGATAGCACAGATACGCAGTATTTT
-,TRBD1,TRBJ2-7,TRBV4-3,CASSYQVGQGRTYEQYF,TGCGCCAGCAGCTATCAAGTGGGACAGGGCCGAACCTACGAGCAGTACTTC
-,-,TRBJ1-5,TRBV6-4,CASSDSAGQPQHF,TGTGCCAGCAGTGACTCGGCAGGGCAGCCCCAGCATTTT
-,-,TRBJ1-5,TRBV19,CASSRDRFALGQPQHF,TGTGCCAGTAGCCGAGACAGGTTCGCGTTGGGTCAGCCCCAGCATTTT
once,-,TRBJ1-5,TRBV15,CATSRDRGSNQPQHF,TGTGCCACCAGCAGAGATCGAGGGAGCAATCAGCCCCAGCATTTT
-,TRBD1,TRBJ2-7,TRBV4-1,CASSQTSGTGISYEQYF,TGCGCCAGCAGCCAGACCTCCGGGACAGGTATTTCCTACGAGCAGTACTTC
-,-,TRBJ1-6,TRBV5-1,CASSLGTAGAFNSPLHF,TGCGCCAGCAGCTTGGGGACAGCCGGTGCCTTTAATTCACCCCTCCACTTT
-,TRBD1,TRBJ2-2,TRBV7-3,CASSSRQGEAGELFF,TGTGCCAGCAGCTCCCGACAGGGTGAAGCCGGGGAGCTGTTTTTT
-,TRBD2,TRBJ2-2,TRBV7-6,CASSLDGVLARAGELFF,TGTGCCAGCAGCTTAGATGGAGTACTAGCGAGGGCCGGGGAGCTGTTTTTT
-,TRBD1,TRBJ2-7,TRBV27,CASSLSGQGFWEQYF,TGTGCCAGCAGTTTATCGGGACAGGGGTTCTGGGAGCAGTACTTC
-,-,TRBJ2-1,TRBV11-2,CASSLDADREQFF,TGCGCCAGCAGCTTAGATGCGGATCGTGAGCAGTTCTTC
-,-,TRBJ1-2,TRBV7-6,CASSLNPGQPHGYTF,TGTGCCAGCAGCTTAAACCCAGGACAGCCCCATGGCTACACCTTC
-,TRBD2,TRBJ2-7,TRBV2,CASSGMTSGAAYEQYF,TGTGCCAGCAGTGGGATGACTAGCGGGGCCGCCTACGAGCAGTACTTC
-,-,TRBJ2-7,TRBV6-5,CASTNGIASYEQYF,TGTGCCAGCACAAACGGGATCGCCTCCTACGAGCAGTACTTC
-,-,TRBJ1-2,TRBV27,CASSLNRAYGYTF,TGTGCCAGCAGCCTTAACAGGGCATATGGCTACACCTTC
-,TRBD1,TRBJ1-1,TRBV27,CASSSYRGGVAEAFF,TGTGCCAGCAGTTCATACAGGGGAGGTGTCGCTGAAGCTTTCTTT
few,-,TRBJ1-1,TRBV19,CASSVWGDLNTEAFF,TGTGCCAGTAGTGTATGGGGGGACCTGAACACTGAAGCTTTCTTT
few,TRBD1,TRBJ1-2,TRBV6-1,CASSGGTGATYGYTF,TGTGCCAGCAGTGGGGGGACAGGGGCTACCTATGGCTACACCTTC